The 23 T cell receptor beta chains given below trace back to one sample, sequenced in a study of breast tumors, draining lymph nodes, adjacent tissues. MiXCR, applied by TCRdb to the multiplex PCR reads, yields one record per CDR3 protein. Of about 110,000 distinct CDR3 sequences in the sample, roughly 29% were seen once. Breast cancer patients provided tissue from their axillary draining lymph nodes. The sequencing sample was made of axillary lymph node tissue. The origin of the receptors is a female donor with breast cancer. Some clones in this sample may be carry-over from other donors' samples.

At least ten counts were recorded for this clonotype. V is TRBV13 and J is TRBJ1-6; tentatively, D is TRBD1 (6 bases). The CDR3 contains 16 residues. The ends were cut back, 2 bases at V and 9 bases at J, with 17 bases in the middle. The germline CDR1 and CDR2 sequences are PRHDT and FYEKMQ (reference sequence). The CDR3 spells CASSLQGGGVGSPLHF. The CDR3, as DNA: TGTGCCAGCAGCTTACAAGGGGGGGGGGTGGGTTCACCCCTCCACTTT.

This clonotype was seen repeatedly, ten times or more. DNA of the CDR3: TGCAGTGGGTTGAAAGGGGGCACGGAGGGCTACACCTTC. Protein: CSGLKGGTEGYTF. The chain is built from TRBV20-1 and TRBJ1-2, with 7 nucleotides matching TRBD1. With 7 bases clipped from V and 8 bases from J, the junction kept 13 bases outside the gene matches. The CDR3 runs 13 residues. Per germline, CDR1 DFQATT and CDR2 SNEGSKA (reference sequence).

This clonotype was seen repeatedly, ten times or more. The V gene is TRBV3-1, the J gene TRBJ1-3; D is ambiguous. The CDR3 has 14 residues. Per the germline V gene, CDR1 is LGHDT and CDR2 is YNNKEL (reference sequence). With 0 bases removed from V and 2 bases from J, the gap between germline ends came to 5 bases. The CDR3 protein is CASSQETAGNTIYF. The CDR3 nucleotides read TGTGCCAGCAGCCAAGAAACAGCTGGAAACACCATATATTTT.

This clonotype was seen ten or more times. V gene TRBV5-1 combines with J gene TRBJ2-1; D gene uncertain. V lost 0 bases and J 3 bases, leaving 4 bases between the germline ends. The length of the CDR3 is 13 residues. Per germline, CDR1 SGHRS and CDR2 YFSETQ. In DNA, the CDR3 is TGCGCCAGCAGCTTGGTCGGCTACAATGAGCAGTTCTTC. Translation: CASSLVGYNEQFF.

The rearrangement joins TRBV24-1 to TRBJ2-3; possible D gene TRBD2, 6 bases. Trimming shortened V by 0 bases and J by 4 bases, and 13 bases separated the two germline ends. CDR1 is KGHDR, CDR2 SFDVKD, per germline. The CDR3 totals 16 residues. The CDR3 coding sequence is TGTGCCACCAGTGATTTGGGGCCGGGCGGGGCAGATACGCAGTATTTT. Translating gives CATSDLGPGGADTQYF.

This clonotype was found many times. The chain has TRBV29-1 and TRBJ2-1, with D maybe TRBD1 (5 bases). Per the germline V gene, CDR1 is SQVTM and CDR2 is ANQGSEA. The CDR3 totals 14 residues. Trimming shortened V by 1 base and J by 2 bases, and 9 bases separated the two germline ends. DNA for the CDR3: TGCAGCGTTGAAGGCAGGGCGGCCTACAATGAGCAGTTCTTC. As protein: CSVEGRAAYNEQFF.

This clonotype was seen ten or more times. Sequence at one end of the junction differs from germline and may be a read error. This chain links TRBV6-4 with TRBJ2-3; maybe TRBD1 (5 bases). The CDR3 has 13 amino acids. In germline, CDR1 is MRHNA, CDR2 SNTAGT. The CDR3 here is CASSHSTVGTQYF. The CDR3, as DNA: TGTGCCAGCAGTCACTCGACAGTAGGTACGCAGTATTTT.

Many counts were recorded for this clonotype. The chain employs TRBV15 and TRBJ1-3; D gene ambiguous. The CDR3 covers 15 residues. V lost 0 bases to trimming and J lost 0 bases, with 6 bases between them. CDR1 is LNHNV, CDR2 YYDKDF, per germline (reference sequence). The CDR3 reads CATSRDRRSGNTIYF. For the CDR3, the DNA is TGTGCCACCAGCAGAGATCGACGCTCTGGAAACACCATATATTTT. Full variable domain (missing parts from reference TRBV15 and TRBJ1-3): DAMVIQNPRYQVTQFGKPVTLSCSQTLNHNVMYWYQQKSSQAPKLLFHYYDKDFNNEADTPDNFQSRRPNTSFCFLDIRSPGLGDTAMYLCATSRDRRSGNTIYFGEGSWLTVV.

As for this clonotype: A much larger clonotype is one base distant, so this may be a read error. The rearrangement joins TRBV6-5 to TRBJ1-6; 8 bases agree with TRBD1. The CDR3 is 13 amino acids. Germline V lookup: CDR1 MNHEY, CDR2 SVGAGI. CDR3 nucleotides: TGTGTCAGCGGTCACAGGGGGATGACTCCCCTCCACTTT. This translates into CVSGHRGMTPLHF.

The DNA for the CDR3 is TGTGCCAGCAGTCCCCCACAGGAAGGGGAGACTGAAGCTTTCTTT. This encodes CASSPPQEGETEAFF. The rearrangement joins TRBV6-5 to TRBJ1-1; perhaps TRBD1 as D (5 bases). The V and J ends lost 5 bases and 5 bases respectively, with 18 bases between them. From germline, CDR1 is MNHEY and CDR2 SVGAGI. The CDR3 covers 15 residues.

This clonotype was seen at least ten times. The chain employs TRBV6-1 and TRBJ2-2, with D tentatively TRBD1 (5 bases). Germline V CDR1 and CDR2: MNHNS, SASEGT. The V end lost 1 base, the J end lost 5 bases, and 11 bases lay between the germline ends. The CDR3 covers 15 residues. The CDR3 loop reads CASSEDVRVTGELFF. CDR3 in DNA: TGTGCCAGCAGTGAAGATGTCAGGGTTACCGGGGAGCTGTTTTTT.

There are many counts of this clonotype. The chain combines TRBV6-2 or TRBV6-3 with TRBJ2-5, with 12 bases that match TRBD2. The germline V gene has CDR1 MNHEY and CDR2 SVGEGT. This CDR3 is built from 15 residues. V lost 6 bases and J lost 4; bases outside the gene matches: 6. The CDR3 spells CASRPSGGAGETQYF. CDR3 DNA: TGTGCCAGCAGACCTAGCGGGGGGGCAGGAGAGACCCAGTACTTC.

This clonotype has a count of ten or more. The rearrangement joins TRBV5-1 to TRBJ2-1, with 12 bases aligning to TRBD2. The CDR3 is made up of 15 amino acids. Germline CDR1 is SGHRS and CDR2 is YFSETQ. The V and J ends lost 4 bases and 4 bases, in that order; junction bases with no gene match: 3. The CDR3 nucleotides are TGCGCCAGCAGCCAGACTAGCGGGAGATACAATGAGCAGTTCTTC. Translation gives CASSQTSGRYNEQFF.

V gene TRBV15 combines with J gene TRBJ2-7; D unresolved. V was shortened by 0 bases and J by 5 bases, with 8 bases between the two germline ends. CDR3 length: 13 residues. CDR1 and CDR2 (germline): LNHNV, YYDKDF (reference sequence). The CDR3 sequence is CATSRDFGDEQYF. For the CDR3, the DNA is TGTGCCACCAGCAGAGATTTTGGCGACGAGCAGTACTTC.

The rearrangement uses TRBV6-4 and TRBJ1-6; maybe TRBD1 (6 bases). The CDR3 runs to 15 residues. Trimming pared 6 bases from V and 7 bases from J, leaving 16 bases between. Per the germline V gene, CDR1 is MRHNA and CDR2 is SNTAGT. The CDR3 loop reads CASSLTSGTNSPLHF. CDR3 in DNA: TGTGCCAGCAGCCTGACTAGCGGGACAAATTCACCCCTCCACTTT.

As concerns this clonotype: A junction end diverges from the germline sequence, so it may reflect a read error. The chain employs TRBV11-3 and TRBJ2-1; D tentatively fits TRBD1 or TRBD2 (6 bases each). The CDR3 has 14 residues. The V gene's germline CDR1 is SGHNT and CDR2 YENEEA. The CDR3 loop reads CAGSTGAESNEQFF. The CDR3 nucleotides read TGTGCCGGCAGCACGGGGGCCGAATCCAATGAGCAGTTCTTC. The entire variable domain, with the rest obtained from reference TRBV11-3 and TRBJ2-1, is as follows: EAGVVQSPRYKIIEKKQPVAFWCNPISGHNTLYWYLQNLGQGPELLIRYENEEAVDDSQLPKDRFSAERLKGVDSTLKIQPAELGDSAVYLCAGSTGAESNEQFFGPGTRLTVL.

This clonotype has ten or more counts. CDR3 bases: TGTGCCAGCAGTTTCGGCGGAAACTCCGGAGATACGCAGTATTTT. This codes for CASSFGGNSGDTQYF. The chain employs TRBV28 and TRBJ2-3; D call uncertain. The length of the CDR3 is 15 residues. Looked up from germline, CDR1 is MDHEN and CDR2 is SYDVKM. Trimming cost V 3 bases and J 5 bases, with 15 bases left between them.

This clonotype was seen ten or more times. The gene calls are TRBV5-8 and TRBJ2-1, with 9 nucleotides matching TRBD2. From germline, CDR1 is SGHTS and CDR2 YDEGEE. The CDR3 spans 15 residues. Trimming removed 4 bases from V and 4 bases from J; junction bases left unmatched: 6. Here the CDR3 reads CASSPQRGDYNEQFF. As DNA, the CDR3 is TGTGCCAGCAGCCCCCAGCGGGGGGATTACAATGAGCAGTTCTTC.

The table lists this clonotype with a count of one. The DNA is omitted, as the CDR3 cannot be located on it reliably, and the CDR3 follows TCRdb's listing. The V call is TRBV29-1, the J call TRBJ1-3. With termini counted, the CDR3 has 20 amino acids. Germline lookup yields CDR1 SQVTM and CDR2 ANQGSEA. The CDR3: CSVEDLGLQGYTFGSGTIYF.

At least ten counts were recorded for this clonotype. This chain connects TRBV7-2 to TRBJ2-2, with a tentative D call TRBD2 (5 bases). The CDR3 is made up of 15 amino acids. V lost 7 bases, J lost 1 base, and 13 bases lay in between. Germline V CDR1 and CDR2: SGHTA, FQGNSA. CDR3: CASTMDFENTGELFF. The CDR3 DNA reads TGTGCCAGCACCATGGACTTTGAGAACACCGGGGAGCTGTTTTTT.

There are many counts of this clonotype. The rearrangement links TRBV4-1 to TRBJ2-3; TRBD2 aligns across 9 bases. Germline CDR1 MGHRA, CDR2 YSYEKL. This CDR3 spans 16 amino acids. V was clipped by 3 bases and J by 1 base; unmatched bases: 5. The CDR3 nucleotides are TGCGCCAGCAGCCACGGACTAGCGATCCGCACAGATACGCAGTATTTT. Amino acids: CASSHGLAIRTDTQYF.

Many counts were recorded for this clonotype. The gene calls are TRBV5-6 and TRBJ1-5, with D maybe TRBD1 (6 bases). The CDR3 length is 15 residues. CDR1 is SGHDT and CDR2 is YYEEEE in the germline V gene. The ends were cut back, 5 bases at V and 2 bases at J, with 14 bases in the middle. The DNA for the CDR3 is TGTGCCAGCAGTTCGGGGGGGCTGGGCAATCAGCCCCAGCATTTT. It yields the protein CASSSGGLGNQPQHF.

This sequence joins TRBV20-1 and TRBJ2-3; 8 bases agree with TRBD1. Per germline, CDR1 DFQATT and CDR2 SNEGSKA (reference sequence). V lost 5 bases to trimming and J lost 11 bases; unmatched junction nucleotides: 15. The CDR3 consists of 14 residues. CDR3 sequence: CSAATGGSYNEQYF. The CDR3, as DNA: TGCAGTGCTGCCACAGGGGGTTCCTACAATGAGCAGTATTTT.